These 20 T cell receptor beta chains were all obtained from the same sample, sequenced in a study of CD8+CD57+ T cells in acquired aplastic anemia. Genomic DNA, serving as template, underwent TCR beta VDJ and CDR3 profiling. TCRdb re-called the reads through MiXCR, storing one row per CDR3 protein. The sample records approximately 220,000 distinct CDR3 sequences, 47% being singletons. An expansion of CD8+CD57+ cells by flow cytometry had been shown in patients chosen for sequencing. Sequencing used sorted CD4+, CD8+, or CD8+CD57+ T cells (not recorded which) from PBMCs. These receptor sequences come from a human donor with aplastic anemia.

The sample holds many counts of this clonotype. The chain recombines TRBV27 with TRBJ2-7, with 7 positions matching TRBD1. Germline CDR1 is MNHEY and CDR2 is SMNVEV (reference sequence). The CDR3 has 15 amino acids. Trimming cost V 6 bases and J 2 bases; bases outside gene matches: 10. CDR3 nucleotide sequence: TGTGCCAGCAGGTTGGGACCGGGACAGCCCTACGAGCAGTACTTC. Protein sequence: CASRLGPGQPYEQYF.

In the case of this clonotype: Being one base from a much bigger clone, this may be a read error. The rearrangement uses TRBV7-3 and TRBJ2-3; tentative D call: TRBD1 (5 bases). The J call is uncertain, as TRBJ1-5 better fits the DNA end. This CDR3 is built from 16 residues. Germline-derived CDR1 and CDR2 are SGHTA and FQGTGA. The CDR3 sequence is CASSLVGVWVTDTQHF. CDR3 nucleotides: TGTGCCAGCAGCTTGGTGGGGGTATGGGTCACAGATACGCAGCATTTT.

This chain connects TRBV7-8 to TRBJ1-4; 8 positions match TRBD1. This CDR3 region has 13 residues. With 4 bases clipped from V and 10 bases from J, the junction kept 5 bases outside the gene matches. CDR1 is SGHVS, CDR2 FQNEAQ, per germline. This CDR3 reads CASSSDRVGKLFF. The DNA of the CDR3 is TGTGCCAGCAGCTCGGACAGGGTCGGAAAACTGTTTTTT. Together with reference TRBV7-8 and TRBJ1-4, the CDR3 gives the full variable domain: GAGVSQSPRYKVAKRGQDVALRCDPISGHVSLFWYQQALGQGPEFLTYFQNEAQLDKSGLPSDRFFAERPEGSVSTLKIQRTQQEDSAVYLCASSSDRVGKLFFGSGTQLSVL.

On this clonotype: The CDR3 carries no conserved terminal phenylalanine or tryptophan, so it likely arises from a read error. The limits of the CDR3 on the DNA are not certain, so only TCRdb's listed CDR3 is given. V is TRBV19 and J is TRBJ1-6; the tabulated D call, TRBD1, remains unverified against the DNA. Germline V lookup: CDR1 LNHDA, CDR2 SQIVND (reference sequence). The CDR3 has 11 amino acids, counting both end residues. This chain's CDR3 is CASSTWIRGNS.

This clonotype was detected many times. The chain uses TRBV15 and TRBJ1-4; D is perhaps TRBD1 (5 bases). Trimming removed 3 bases from V and 7 bases from J, with 9 bases in between. Germline values: CDR1 LNHNV, CDR2 YYDKDF (reference sequence). The CDR3 loop spans 13 amino acids. CDR3 DNA sequence: TGTGCCACCAGCAGCTACAGGCTTGAAAAACTGTTTTTT. It translates to CATSSYRLEKLFF.

This clonotype was observed at least ten times. The chain has TRBV6-4 and TRBJ2-3, with 9 bases fitting TRBD1. CDR1 is MRHNA and CDR2 is SNTAGT in the germline V gene. V lost 0 bases, J lost 0 bases, and 4 bases stayed unmatched. This CDR3 is 17 amino acids long. The CDR3 is CASSDSAGTGSTDTQYF. The CDR3 DNA is TGTGCCAGCAGTGACTCCGCCGGGACAGGGAGCACAGATACGCAGTATTTT.

The rearrangement joins TRBV12-3 or TRBV12-4 to TRBJ1-2, with D perhaps matching TRBD1 (6 bases). The ends were cut back, 3 bases at V and 2 bases at J, with 10 bases in the middle. CDR3 length: 14 amino acids. CDR3 bases: TGTGCCAGCAGTTTTGGGCAGGGGAACTATGGCTACACCTTC. The encoded protein is CASSFGQGNYGYTF.

This chain links TRBV28 with TRBJ2-7, with 10 bases matching TRBD2. V gave up 7 bases and J gave up 1 base; unmatched junction bases: 16. There are 18 residues in the CDR3. CDR1 and CDR2 (germline): MDHEN, SYDVKM. Here the CDR3 DNA reads TGTGCCAGCACCGCCCCCCTGTCTAGCGGGAGTCTGTCCTACGAGCAGTACTTC. Its translation: CASTAPLSSGSLSYEQYF.

At least ten counts were recorded for this clonotype. The chain recombines TRBV4-2 with TRBJ2-2, with unresolved D. V lost 0 bases and J 0 bases, leaving 8 bases between the germline ends. CDR1 is LGHNA and CDR2 is YNFKEQ in the germline V gene. The CDR3 contains 16 residues. CDR3 loop: CASSQDMWANTGELFF. In DNA form, the CDR3 reads TGTGCCAGCAGCCAAGATATGTGGGCGAACACCGGGGAGCTGTTTTTT.

The V call is TRBV12-3 or TRBV12-4, the J call TRBJ2-7; D remains ambiguous. V lost 8 bases and J lost 3, with 8 bases in between. CDR3 length: 11 residues. CDR3 loop: CASGRSYEQYF. The CDR3 region has the DNA TGTGCCAGCGGGCGGAGCTACGAGCAGTACTTC.

This clonotype was seen more than once but under ten times. This may be a read error: a much more frequent sequence differs by one nucleotide. Lacking the conserved final phenylalanine or tryptophan, this CDR3 likely reflects a read error. The chain uses TRBV9 and TRBJ2-7, with D perhaps matching TRBD2 (6 bases). This CDR3 contains 14 residues. Trimming left V 6 bases short and J 1 base short, with 14 bases between. CDR1 is SGDLS and CDR2 is YYNGEE in the germline V gene. The CDR3, as DNA: TGTGCCAGCAAGGGGACTCATACTTCCTACGAGCAGTACTCC. This codes for CASKGTHTSYEQYS.

The rearrangement uses TRBV4-3 and TRBJ1-2, with D possibly matching TRBD1 (6 bases). Trimming left V 3 bases short and J 8 bases short, with 13 bases between. The germline V gene encodes CDR1 LGHNA and CDR2 YSLEER. The CDR3 spans 13 residues. The DNA of the CDR3 is TGCGCCAGCAGCCAGGAACAGGGAGGCGGCTACACCTTC. It specifies CASSQEQGGGYTF.

The rearrangement uses TRBV10-3 and TRBJ1-1; D ambiguous. V was cut by 8 bases and J by 4 bases, with 8 bases left in between. The CDR3 is 11 residues long. CDR1 and CDR2 from the germline V gene are ENHRY and SYGVKD. The CDR3, as DNA: TGTGCCATCGGATTGGGCACTGAAGCTTTCTTT. Its translation is CAIGLGTEAFF.

The sample holds one count of this clonotype. Here the CDR3 omits its conserved ending phenylalanine or tryptophan, so a read error is the likely source. The chain links TRBV6-6 to TRBJ1-6, with TRBD1 identical over 7 bases. Germline assignment: CDR1 MNHNY and CDR2 SVGAGI (reference sequence). The CDR3 covers 15 residues. The CDR3 reads CTSSTTGEGISPLHL. CDR3 sequence (DNA): TGTACCAGCAGTACAACAGGGGAAGGTATATCACCCCTCCACCTT.

This clonotype was seen just once. This chain connects TRBV29-1 to TRBJ1-6; possible D gene TRBD1, 5 bases. The V end lost 7 bases, the J end lost 7 bases, and 23 bases lay between the germline ends. Germline assignment: CDR1 SQVTM and CDR2 ANQGSEA. This CDR3 is built from 16 residues. CDR3 in amino acids: CSAWTSLNSQNSPLHF. The CDR3 coding sequence is TGCAGCGCGTGGACAAGTCTCAACTCCCAAAATTCACCCCTCCACTTT.

This clonotype was detected ten times or more. The V call is TRBV14, the J call TRBJ2-1; TRBD2 matches at 7 bases. Germline V gives CDR1 SGHDN, CDR2 FVKESK. The J segment lost 8 bases and the V segment lost 3 bases, leaving 7 bases of the junction unmatched. This CDR3 region has 14 residues. This CDR3 reads CASSQSGAYYEQFF. For the CDR3, the DNA is TGTGCCAGCAGCCAGAGCGGGGCATACTATGAGCAGTTCTTC. Complete variable domain (other parts from reference TRBV14 and TRBJ2-1): EAGVTQFPSHSVIEKGQTVTLRCDPISGHDNLYWYRRVMGKEIKFLLHFVKESKQDESGMPNNRFLAERTGGTYSTLKVQPAELEDSGVYFCASSQSGAYYEQFFGPGTRLTVL.

The chain has TRBV7-2 and TRBJ1-4; 8 bases are a match to TRBD1. This CDR3 contains 17 residues. The V gene end was trimmed by 5 bases and the J gene end by 0 bases; junction bases not matched to a gene: 8. Germline CDR1 SGHTA, CDR2 FQGNSA. The CDR3 sequence is CASSNRQGITTNEKLFF. Written as DNA, the CDR3 is TGTGCCAGCAGCAACCGACAGGGGATCACAACTAATGAAAAACTGTTTTTT.

Of note for this clonotype: This CDR3 is missing its conserved last phenylalanine or tryptophan, likely due to a read error. The chain combines TRBV9 with TRBJ2-7; 7 bases line up with TRBD1. The CDR3 sequence is 15 residues long. CDR1 is SGDLS and CDR2 is YYNGEE in the germline V gene. V dropped 5 bases and J dropped 5; count of bases not matched to a gene: 13. The CDR3 protein is CASRPGTARNHEQYS. The CDR3 DNA is TGTGCCAGCAGGCCCGGGACAGCGCGGAACCACGAGCAGTACTCC.

The chain carries TRBV29-1 and TRBJ1-2, with D possibly being TRBD1 (6 bases). V lost 2 bases and J 5 bases, leaving 15 bases between the germline ends. The germline V gene has CDR1 SQVTM and CDR2 ANQGSEA. The CDR3 loop spans 14 amino acids. The DNA for the CDR3 is TGCAGCGTTGAACAACGGGGGGCGAGTTATGGCTACACCTTC. Protein: CSVEQRGASYGYTF.

This clonotype was observed many times. The CDR3 sequence is CASSSTTEGTEAFF. CDR3 DNA sequence: TGTGCCAGCAGCTCCACCACGGAAGGAACTGAAGCTTTCTTT. The chain joins TRBV7-9 to TRBJ1-1, with unresolved D. Germline CDR1 SEHNR, CDR2 FQNEAQ (reference sequence). Trimming removed 4 bases at V and 5 bases at J, with 14 bases between. This CDR3 is 14 amino acids long.